What follows are 32 T cell receptor beta chains derived from one specimen sequenced in a study of CD8+ T cells in alopecia areata. Treatment meaning: oral pan-JAK inhibitor, 5-10 mg twice daily. Extraction and reverse transcription of RNA yielded cDNA as the sequencing template. Sequencing used immunoSEQ multiplex PCR; TCRdb keeps in-frame clones, though not all of them. The sample has under 200,000 clones, around 59% seen once. Sequenced here: CD4+ T cells sorted from blood, sampled at week 24, from a patient treated with tofacitinib. All receptors derive from a human donor with alopecia areata.

The chain joins TRBV5-1 to TRBJ2-3; TRBD2 aligns across 9 bases. Germline V gene lookup returns CDR1 SGHRS and CDR2 YFSETQ. The CDR3 contains 14 residues. With V trimmed by 4 bases and J by 14 bases, 14 bases remained unmatched. The CDR3 here is CASSAGTSRGLLYF. The CDR3 DNA reads as TGCGCCAGCAGCGCCGGGACTAGCAGGGGACTTCTGTATTTT. Full variable domain (outside the CDR3, taken from reference TRBV5-1 and TRBJ2-3): KAGVTQTPRYLIKTRGQQVTLSCSPISGHRSVSWYQQTPGQGLQFLFEYFSETQRNKGNFPGRFSGRQFSNSRSEMNVSTLELGDSALYLCASSAGTSRGLLYFGPGTRLTVL.

The CDR3 DNA sequence: TGTGCCAGCAGCCATCTGGTGGCTGAAGCTTTCTTT. Its protein is CASSHLVAEAFF. V and J are TRBV7-9 and TRBJ1-1; D is ambiguous. From germline, CDR1 is SEHNR and CDR2 FQNEAQ (reference sequence). This CDR3 is 12 amino acids long. V was cut by 5 bases and J by 6 bases, with 10 bases left in between.

This clone was found a few times. The V and J genes are TRBV6-5 and TRBJ1-6, with D unresolved. There are 13 residues in the CDR3. Germline values: CDR1 MNHEY, CDR2 SVGAGI. V lost 7 bases and J lost 7, with 11 bases in between. DNA of the CDR3: TGTGCCAGCACCATAGAATTGAATTCACCCCTCCACTTT. It codes for CASTIELNSPLHF.

This chain connects TRBV29-1 to TRBJ2-1; a weak D match, TRBD1 (5 bases). Deletions cut 4 bases from V and 5 bases from J, with 9 bases between. The CDR3 extends over 12 amino acids. CDR1 and CDR2 (germline): SQVTM, ANQGSEA. The CDR3 loop reads CSVARVNNEQFF. The CDR3 DNA sequence: TGCAGCGTTGCCAGGGTTAACAATGAGCAGTTCTTC.

This chain's CDR3 is CASSRPGQGPTEQYF. CDR3 DNA: TGCGCCAGCAGCCGGCCCGGACAGGGCCCAACCGAGCAGTACTTC. The rearrangement joins TRBV4-1 to TRBJ2-7, with 8 positions matching TRBD1. This CDR3 contains 15 residues. The germline V gene has CDR1 MGHRA and CDR2 YSYEKL. The J segment lost 6 bases and the V segment lost 4 bases, leaving 11 bases of the junction unmatched.

V gene TRBV5-1 combines with J gene TRBJ2-3; D uncertain. With 1 base removed from V and 0 bases from J, the gap between germline ends came to 12 bases. From germline, CDR1 is SGHRS and CDR2 YFSETQ. This CDR3 has 16 amino acids. The CDR3 spells CASSLSSHASTDTQYF. The CDR3 DNA sequence: TGCGCCAGCAGCTTGAGTTCCCACGCTAGCACAGATACGCAGTATTTT. The whole variable domain, filled in from reference TRBV5-1 and TRBJ2-3, reads KAGVTQTPRYLIKTRGQQVTLSCSPISGHRSVSWYQQTPGQGLQFLFEYFSETQRNKGNFPGRFSGRQFSNSRSEMNVSTLELGDSALYLCASSLSSHASTDTQYFGPGTRLTVL.

The rearrangement joins TRBV4-1 to TRBJ1-2; D gene ambiguous. This CDR3 is built from 16 residues. Germline V gene lookup returns CDR1 MGHRA and CDR2 YSYEKL. Trimming shortened V by 0 bases and J by 4 bases, and 15 bases separated the two germline ends. The CDR3 coding sequence is TGCGCCAGCAGCCAAGATCGGCAGGCCAGAAGCTATGGCTACACCTTC. Its translation is CASSQDRQARSYGYTF.

A note on this clone: In the same sample, other DNA sequences code for this CDR3. V gene TRBV20-1 combines with J gene TRBJ2-5, with D uncertain. Looked up from germline, CDR1 is DFQATT and CDR2 is SNEGSKA (reference sequence). This CDR3 has 11 amino acids. The V end was cut by 1 base, the J end by 5 bases, with 5 bases between. The CDR3 nucleotides are TGCAGTGCTAGAGTTTCCGAGACCCAGTACTTC. It codes for CSARVSETQYF.

This clone was seen only a few times. The CDR3 sequence is CSVGQLGYEQYF. The CDR3 DNA follows: TGCAGCGTTGGACAGCTAGGCTACGAGCAGTACTTC. The V and J genes are TRBV29-1 and TRBJ2-7, with D perhaps TRBD1 (5 bases). This CDR3 region has 12 residues. Trimming removed 4 bases from V and 3 bases from J, with 10 bases in between. Looked up from germline, CDR1 is SQVTM and CDR2 is ANQGSEA.

The chain combines TRBV5-6 with TRBJ1-6; D ambiguous. In germline, CDR1 is SGHDT, CDR2 YYEEEE. Trimming cost V 4 bases and J 4 bases, with 3 bases left between them. The CDR3 sequence is 12 residues long. This CDR3 is CASSGYNSPLHF. The CDR3 nucleotides are TGTGCCAGCAGCGGTTATAATTCACCCCTCCACTTT.

The V and J genes are TRBV30 and TRBJ1-1; no clear D gene. V dropped 4 bases and J dropped 5 bases, with 20 bases sitting between them. The CDR3 runs to 15 residues. In germline, CDR1 is GTSNPN, CDR2 SVGIG (reference sequence). The CDR3 region has the DNA TGTGCCTGGATAGTTTGGGAGAAAACTGGGACTGAAGCTTTCTTT. Translating it yields CAWIVWEKTGTEAFF.

This clone was picked up a small number of times. V usage is TRBV5-6 and J usage is TRBJ2-5, with TRBD2 matching 15 bases. In germline, CDR1 is SGHDT, CDR2 YYEEEE. J was trimmed by 3 bases and V by 4 bases; bases with no gene match: 4. The CDR3 totals 16 residues. CDR3: CASSPGLAGGKETQYF. The DNA for the CDR3 is TGTGCCAGCAGCCCCGGACTAGCGGGGGGGAAAGAGACCCAGTACTTC.

The rearrangement uses TRBV29-1 and TRBJ1-1; D uncertain. This CDR3 has 14 residues. Trimming took off 6 bases at V and 4 bases at J, with 18 bases between the two ends. Germline values: CDR1 SQVTM, CDR2 ANQGSEA. The CDR3 reads CSVAGLSRSTEAFF. CDR3 bases: TGCAGCGTCGCGGGCCTGTCAAGGTCCACTGAAGCTTTCTTT.

The chain combines TRBV6-6 with TRBJ1-4; D call uncertain. Germline V gene data show CDR1 as MNHNY and CDR2 as SVGAGI (reference sequence). V was trimmed by 2 bases and J by 4 bases, leaving 5 bases between them. This CDR3 is built from 13 residues. The CDR3 is CASSYGVNEKLFF. DNA of the CDR3: TGTGCCAGCAGTTACGGAGTTAATGAAAAACTGTTTTTT.

The J gene is TRBJ2-3, the V gene TRBV4-1; 12 nucleotides align to TRBD2. CDR1 is MGHRA and CDR2 is YSYEKL in the germline V gene. V lost 1 base, J lost 7 bases, and 6 bases stayed unmatched. The CDR3 is 16 residues long. The CDR3 region is CASSQGRLAGGNTQYF. The CDR3 bases are TGCGCCAGCAGCCAAGGTCGGCTAGCGGGGGGGAATACGCAGTATTTT.

The chain joins TRBV29-1 to TRBJ1-1; 7 nucleotides line up with TRBD1. Germline CDR1 and CDR2: SQVTM and ANQGSEA. The CDR3 has 15 residues. The V gene end was trimmed by 6 bases and the J gene end by 3 bases; junction bases not matched to a gene: 13. The CDR3 sequence is CSVVGTATGHTEAFF. The CDR3 DNA sequence: TGCAGCGTCGTTGGGACAGCCACGGGGCACACTGAAGCTTTCTTT.

CDR3 nucleotides: TGTGCCAGCAGTGTAAGACAGGAGCAGTTCTTC. This codes for CASSVRQEQFF. The chain has TRBV6-1 and TRBJ2-1, with D maybe TRBD1 (5 bases). The CDR3 spans 11 residues. Trimming removed 4 bases at V and 10 bases at J, with 8 bases between. Germline V gene lookup returns CDR1 MNHNS and CDR2 SASEGT.

This clone has more than one count but fewer than ten. This chain links TRBV5-4 with TRBJ2-5; TRBD2 aligns across 11 bases. Germline CDR1 SGHNT, CDR2 YYREEE (reference sequence). Unmatched junction bases numbered 11, after V lost 4 bases and J lost 9 bases. This CDR3 comprises 15 residues. CDR3 loop: CASSPASGGMLSQYF. For the CDR3, the DNA is TGTGCCAGCAGCCCCGCTAGCGGGGGGATGCTTTCCCAGTACTTC.

The V call is TRBV29-1, the J call TRBJ2-5, with 8 positions matching TRBD1. The CDR3 extends over 13 amino acids. Losses at the gene ends were 2 bases for V and 5 bases for J; bases not matched to a gene: 4. Germline V gives CDR1 SQVTM, CDR2 ANQGSEA. The DNA for the CDR3 is TGCAGCGTTGAACAGGGGGCGGGCGAGACCCAGTACTTC. The encoded protein is CSVEQGAGETQYF.

The chain couples TRBV6-5 to TRBJ2-7; 10 positions match TRBD1. With V trimmed by 0 bases and J by 1 base, 3 bases remained unmatched. Germline V lookup: CDR1 MNHEY, CDR2 SVGAGI. CDR3 size: 16 residues. CDR3 nucleotide sequence: TGTGCCAGCAGTTACTCCGGGACAGGGGATTCCTACGAGCAGTACTTC. Translated, it gives CASSYSGTGDSYEQYF.

The genes are TRBV5-8 and TRBJ2-3, with D unclear. Trimming took off 0 bases at V and 7 bases at J, with 6 bases between the two ends. CDR1 is SGHTS, CDR2 YDEGEE, per germline. The CDR3 loop spans 12 amino acids. The CDR3 sequence: CASSLVGNTQYF. The CDR3 DNA sequence: TGTGCCAGCAGCTTGGTTGGAAATACGCAGTATTTT.

The rearrangement joins TRBV15 to TRBJ2-5, with D perhaps TRBD1 or TRBD2 (5 bases each). Germline V gene lookup returns CDR1 LNHNV and CDR2 YYDKDF (reference sequence). V lost 4 bases to trimming and J lost 5 bases, with 17 bases between them. The CDR3 runs to 15 residues. CDR3 sequence reads: CATSIGTEAIETQYF. DNA for the CDR3: TGTGCCACCAGCATCGGGACGGAGGCTATCGAGACCCAGTACTTC.

The chain joins TRBV2 to TRBJ2-7; a weak D match, TRBD2 (5 bases). This CDR3 spans 16 amino acids. Germline-derived CDR1 and CDR2 are SNHLY and FYNNEI. Trimming cost V 6 bases and J 2 bases, with 20 bases left between them. CDR3 in amino acids: CASSGTEPGTTYEQYF. As DNA, the CDR3 is TGTGCCAGCAGCGGTACAGAACCGGGAACTACCTACGAGCAGTACTTC. The entire variable domain, with the rest obtained from reference TRBV2 and TRBJ2-7, is as follows: EPEVTQTPSHQVTQMGQEVILRCVPISNHLYFYWYRQILGQKVEFLVSFYNNEISEKSEIFDDQFSVERPDGSNFTLKIRSTKLEDSAMYFCASSGTEPGTTYEQYFGPGTRLTVT.

This rearrangement joins TRBV29-1 to TRBJ2-3, with TRBD1 matching 9 bases. V was pared by 6 bases and J by 5 bases, with 9 bases of the junction left unmatched. CDR1 SQVTM and CDR2 ANQGSEA come from the germline V gene. This CDR3 is built from 14 residues. In nucleotides, the CDR3 is TGCAGCGTGGGACAGGGCGGTCAGGTAGATACGCAGTATTTT. Translation: CSVGQGGQVDTQYF.

The chain is built from TRBV2 and TRBJ1-4, with 9 bases that match TRBD1. V was pared by 6 bases and J by 4 bases, with 6 bases of the junction left unmatched. Germline CDR1 reads SNHLY; CDR2 reads FYNNEI. This CDR3 spans 15 amino acids. The CDR3 DNA is TGTGCCAGCAGAAAGGACAGGGGACATAATGAAAAACTGTTTTTT. Protein sequence: CASRKDRGHNEKLFF.

This rearrangement joins TRBV5-6 to TRBJ1-2; TRBD1 aligns across 7 bases. The CDR3 covers 13 residues. Germline V CDR1 and CDR2: SGHDT, YYEEEE. Germline trimming cut 4 bases from V and 2 bases from J; bases unmatched to any gene: 2. The CDR3 sequence: CASSVTGNYGYTF. For the CDR3, the DNA is TGTGCCAGCAGCGTGACAGGGAACTATGGCTACACCTTC.

This clone was seen a handful of times. The chain employs TRBV2 and TRBJ1-1; 8 nucleotides align to TRBD1. The V and J ends lost 6 bases and 7 bases, in that order; junction bases with no gene match: 7. The CDR3 has 13 residues. Germline assignment: CDR1 SNHLY and CDR2 FYNNEI. CDR3 sequence: CASRKTGDHEAFF. Written as DNA, the CDR3 is TGTGCCAGCAGGAAGACAGGGGACCATGAAGCTTTCTTT.

The chain is built from TRBV9 and TRBJ1-4; D remains ambiguous. Trimming took off 5 bases at V and 5 bases at J, with 13 bases between the two ends. Germline lookup yields CDR1 SGDLS and CDR2 YYNGEE. This CDR3 contains 14 residues. CDR3 amino acids: CASSRMLWNEKLFF. In DNA, the CDR3 is TGTGCCAGCAGTCGGATGCTTTGGAATGAAAAACTGTTTTTT.

V is TRBV2 and J is TRBJ1-2; D is uncertain. Germline CDR1 reads SNHLY; CDR2 reads FYNNEI. CDR3 length equals 13 residues. The V end lost 4 bases, the J end lost 2 bases, and 8 bases lay between the germline ends. The CDR3, as DNA: TGTGCCAGCAGTGCCCAGAGAAACTATGGCTACACCTTC. This sequence encodes CASSAQRNYGYTF.

The chain combines TRBV5-1 with TRBJ2-5; D ambiguous. The CDR3 has 18 amino acids. Germline-derived CDR1 and CDR2 are SGHRS and YFSETQ. V lost 0 bases to trimming and J lost 4 bases, with 22 bases between them. In DNA form, the CDR3 reads TGCGCCAGCAGCTTGGGGAGTAGGAGCTCGAACTCCCGAGAGACCCAGTACTTC. Its protein is CASSLGSRSSNSRETQYF.

CDR3: CASSQATRDEQFF. CDR3 nucleotides: TGTGCCAGCAGCCAAGCGACCCGGGATGAGCAGTTCTTC. The rearrangement joins TRBV14 to TRBJ2-1; D gene uncertain. This CDR3 is 13 amino acids long. Trimming took 1 base from V and 8 from J, leaving 9 bases between them. Looked up from germline, CDR1 is SGHDN and CDR2 is FVKESK. Combining the CDR3 with reference TRBV14 and TRBJ2-1 gives the whole variable domain EAGVTQFPSHSVIEKGQTVTLRCDPISGHDNLYWYRRVMGKEIKFLLHFVKESKQDESGMPNNRFLAERTGGTYSTLKVQPAELEDSGVYFCASSQATRDEQFFGPGTRLTVL.

V and J are TRBV23-1 and TRBJ2-2; D might be TRBD1 (5 bases). TRBV23-1 is annotated as an ORF whose role is uncertain. V gave up 2 bases and J gave up 10 bases, with 17 bases separating them. CDR3 length: 15 residues. The CDR3 spells CASSQEPRDNLELFF. The CDR3 nucleotides are TGCGCCAGCAGTCAAGAGCCCAGGGATAATTTGGAGCTGTTTTTT.